The entry that follows covers one T cell receptor beta chain sequence. Noted time point: newly diagnosed GD, antithyroid drugs for less than 3 months. There was RNA extracted from PBMCs, and the TCR library was made from it. Arm-PCR of CDR3 regions and iRepertoire HTBI primers were the basis on which TCR beta libraries were built. Per the original methods: Detected in the samples were roughly 60 TRBV and 12 to 15 TRBJ segments. TCRdb reanalysed the multiplex PCR reads using MiXCR and keeps one entry per CDR3 protein. The V and J calls reflect TCRdb's pipeline rather than the authors' work. The table includes around 460,000 distinct CDR3 sequences, roughly 15% detected once. The data stem from a study of regulatory T cells in long-lasting Graves disease. CDR3 length: 15 amino acids. Trimming at V came to 1 base and at J to 6 bases, leaving 6 bases not matched to a gene. Looked up from germline, CDR1 is SGHRS and CDR2 is YFSETQ.

The data also belong to a second study, concerning T cells in Graves' hyperthyroidism and ophthalmopathy. From that report: Exclusion of patients followed from uncontrolled infection, other autoimmune disease, pregnancy or lactation. Diagnoses rested on clinical symptoms, serum thyroxine and TRAb, thyroid ultrasound and orbital computed tomography. When the TCR CDR3 underwent first-round RT-PCR, the HTBI primer set was used.

The source of this sequence is a woman aged 45 to 65 with Graves disease. The chain combines TRBV5-1 with TRBJ2-7; 11 bases line up with TRBD2. Here the sequenced sample was peripheral blood mononuclear cells (PBMCs), taken at new diagnosis, from a patient treated with antithyroid drugs. The CDR3, as DNA: TGCGCCAGCAGCTTGAAAACTAGCGGGAGCATCGAGCAGTACTTC. Translating it yields CASSLKTSGSIEQYF.